The clone carrying this T cell receptor (beta chain) is a singleton in its sample. It was with 60 Vbeta and 13 Jbeta primers that the PCR ran. Clones were read by immunoSEQ multiplex PCR, and TCRdb kept only the in-frame ones, dropping some. This table holds about 50,000 clones, 77% found once. Trimming removed 3 bases from V and 0 bases from J, with 6 bases in between. This CDR3 contains 14 residues. Germline V gives CDR1 SGHTA, CDR2 FQGNSA. The data stem from a study of cytomegalovirus exposure and HLA in healthy donors. J is TRBJ1-3 and V is TRBV7-2, with D possibly matching TRBD1 (5 bases). Sequenced input: PBMCs. The sequence was obtained from a middle-aged woman in good health and CMV-seropositive. In DNA form, the CDR3 reads TGTGCCAGCAGCTTCAGGGCCTCTGGAAACACCATATATTTT. Translation: CASSFRASGNTIYF.